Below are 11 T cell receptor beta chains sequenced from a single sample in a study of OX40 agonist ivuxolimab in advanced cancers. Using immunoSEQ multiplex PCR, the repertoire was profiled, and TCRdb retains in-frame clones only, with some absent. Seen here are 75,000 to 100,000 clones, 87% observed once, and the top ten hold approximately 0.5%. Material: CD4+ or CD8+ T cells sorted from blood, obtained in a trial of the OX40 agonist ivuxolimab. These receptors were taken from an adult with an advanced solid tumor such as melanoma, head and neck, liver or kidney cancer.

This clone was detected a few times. In nucleotides, the CDR3 is TGCGCCAGCAGCCAAGATATCCTGGGTGGCTACACCTTC. Protein product: CASSQDILGGYTF. The V call is TRBV4-3, the J call TRBJ1-2; D not resolved. The CDR3 runs 13 residues. The germline V and J ends were trimmed by 0 bases and 7 bases, with 9 bases remaining between them. The V gene's germline CDR1 is LGHNA and CDR2 YSLEER.

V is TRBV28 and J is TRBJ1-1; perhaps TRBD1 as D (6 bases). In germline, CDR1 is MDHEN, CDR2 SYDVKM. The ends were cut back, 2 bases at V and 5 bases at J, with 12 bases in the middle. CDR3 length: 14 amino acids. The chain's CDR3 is CASSLVQGNTEAFF. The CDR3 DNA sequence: TGTGCCAGCAGTTTAGTACAGGGAAATACTGAAGCTTTCTTT. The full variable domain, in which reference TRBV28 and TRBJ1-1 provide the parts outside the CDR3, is DVKVTQSSRYLVKRTGEKVFLECVQDMDHENMFWYRQDPGLGLRLIYFSYDVKMKEKGDIPEGYSVSREKKERFSLILESASTNQTSMYLCASSLVQGNTEAFFGQGTRLTVV.

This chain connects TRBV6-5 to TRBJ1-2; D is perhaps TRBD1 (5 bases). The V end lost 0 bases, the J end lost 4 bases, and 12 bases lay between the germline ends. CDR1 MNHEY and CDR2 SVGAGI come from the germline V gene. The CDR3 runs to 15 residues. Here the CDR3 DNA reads TGTGCCAGCAGTTACTCAGGCAGGGCTTCCTATGGCTACACCTTC. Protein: CASSYSGRASYGYTF.

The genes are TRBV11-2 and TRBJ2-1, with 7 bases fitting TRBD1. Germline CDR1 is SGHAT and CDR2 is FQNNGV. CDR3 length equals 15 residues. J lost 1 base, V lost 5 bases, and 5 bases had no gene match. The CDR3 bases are TGTGCCAGCAGCCCAAACAGGGGTTCCTACAATGAGCAGTTCTTC. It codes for CASSPNRGSYNEQFF. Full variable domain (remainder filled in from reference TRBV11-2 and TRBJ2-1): EAGVAQSPRYKIIEKRQSVAFWCNPISGHATLYWYQQILGQGPKLLIQFQNNGVVDDSQLPKDRFSAERLKGVDSTLKIQPAKLEDSAVYLCASSPNRGSYNEQFFGPGTRLTVL.

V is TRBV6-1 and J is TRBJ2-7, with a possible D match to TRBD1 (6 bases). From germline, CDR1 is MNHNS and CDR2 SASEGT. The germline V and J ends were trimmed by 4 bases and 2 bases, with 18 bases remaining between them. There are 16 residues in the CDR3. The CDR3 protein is CASSAPIGRDTYEQYF. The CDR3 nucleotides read TGTGCCAGCAGTGCCCCGATCGGCCGGGACACCTACGAGCAGTACTTC.

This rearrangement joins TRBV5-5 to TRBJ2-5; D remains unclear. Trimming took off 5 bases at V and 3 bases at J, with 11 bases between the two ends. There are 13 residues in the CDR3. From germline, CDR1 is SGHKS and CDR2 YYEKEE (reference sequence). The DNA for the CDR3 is TGTGCCAGCAGACCCGTGTCCGAAGAGACCCAGTACTTC. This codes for CASRPVSEETQYF.

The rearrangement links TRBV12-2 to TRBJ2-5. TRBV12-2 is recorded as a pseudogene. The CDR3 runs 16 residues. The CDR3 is CASRLGPGGEKETQYF. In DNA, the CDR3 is TGTGCAAGTCGCTTAGGTCCAGGGGGGGAGAAAGAGACCCAGTACTTC.

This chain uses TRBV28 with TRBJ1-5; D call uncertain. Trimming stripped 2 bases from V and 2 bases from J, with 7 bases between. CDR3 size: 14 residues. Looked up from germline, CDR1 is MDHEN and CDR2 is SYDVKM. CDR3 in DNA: TGTGCCAGCAGTTTAGGATCTGGCAATCAGCCCCAGCATTTT. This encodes CASSLGSGNQPQHF.

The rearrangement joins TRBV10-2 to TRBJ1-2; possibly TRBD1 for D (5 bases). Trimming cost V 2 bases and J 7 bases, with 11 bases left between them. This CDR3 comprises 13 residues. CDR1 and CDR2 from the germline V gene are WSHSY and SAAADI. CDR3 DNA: TGCGCCAGCAGTGAGCCGGGGGAGGGTGGCTACACCTTC. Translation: CASSEPGEGGYTF.

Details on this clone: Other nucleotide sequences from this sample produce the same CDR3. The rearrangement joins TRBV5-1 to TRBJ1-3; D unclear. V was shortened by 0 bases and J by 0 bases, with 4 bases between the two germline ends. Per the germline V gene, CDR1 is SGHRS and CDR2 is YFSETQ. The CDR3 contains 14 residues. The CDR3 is CASSLGRSGNTIYF. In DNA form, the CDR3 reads TGCGCCAGCAGCTTGGGCCGCTCTGGAAACACCATATATTTT.

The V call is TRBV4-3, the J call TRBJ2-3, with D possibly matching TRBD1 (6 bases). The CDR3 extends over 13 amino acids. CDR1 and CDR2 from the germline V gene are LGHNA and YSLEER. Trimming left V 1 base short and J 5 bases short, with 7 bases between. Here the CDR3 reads CASSQVDRDTQYF. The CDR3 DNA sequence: TGCGCCAGCAGCCAAGTGGACAGAGATACGCAGTATTTT.